One and the same sample provided the 5 T cell receptor beta chains below, sequenced in a study of T cells in Graves' hyperthyroidism and ophthalmopathy. Researchers took RNA transcripts and amplified the TCR beta CDR3 regions from them. First-round RT-PCR with HTBI primers amplified the TCR CDR3 region. Via MiXCR, TCRdb re-called the multiplex PCR reads, giving one row per CDR3 protein. The top ten hold around 5.4% of the sample, which has roughly 580,000 distinct CDR3 sequences, approximately 15% seen once. Sequencing was performed on blood. Receptors were obtained from a young woman with Graves' hyperthyroidism that later progressed to Graves' ophthalmopathy.

The chain is built from TRBV18 and TRBJ1-5, with unresolved D. The CDR3 length is 15 residues. Germline V gene data show CDR1 as KGHSH and CDR2 as LQKENI. The ends were cut back, 2 bases at V and 3 bases at J, with 11 bases in the middle. CDR3 in DNA: TGTGCCAGCTCACCAACGGACGGTAACAATCAGCCCCAGCATTTT. It codes for CASSPTDGNNQPQHF.

A note on this clonotype: A much larger clonotype is one base distant, so this may be a read error. The J gene is TRBJ1-2, the V gene TRBV28; TRBD1 is a possible D gene (5 bases). Germline V lookup: CDR1 MDHEN, CDR2 SYDVKM. The CDR3 has 14 residues. V was cut by 10 bases and J by 4 bases, with 19 bases left in between. This CDR3 is CATPSPGGGYGYTF. CDR3 bases: TGTGCCACCCCTTCCCCGGGGGGGGGCTATGGCTACACCTTC.

The chain combines TRBV15 with TRBJ1-2; D is unresolved. Germline V CDR1 and CDR2: LNHNV, YYDKDF (reference sequence). The CDR3 loop spans 16 amino acids. The V end was cut by 9 bases, the J end by 6 bases, with 26 bases between. CDR3 protein: CATSEISHGLADGYTF. The CDR3 DNA reads as TGTGCCACTAGCGAGATATCACACGGATTAGCGGATGGCTACACCTTC.

This clonotype was detected ten times or more. The chain employs TRBV5-1 and TRBJ2-1; perhaps D is TRBD1 or TRBD2 (5 bases each). CDR1 SGHRS and CDR2 YFSETQ come from the germline V gene. The V end was cut by 0 bases, the J end by 8 bases, with 18 bases between. The CDR3 totals 16 residues. The CDR3 bases are TGCGCCAGCAGCTTGGCCCCGGGACCGCAGGGCGATGAGCAGTTCTTC. The encoded protein is CASSLAPGPQGDEQFF.

This clonotype occurred many times. The chain combines TRBV7-8 with TRBJ1-1; tentative D call: TRBD1 (5 bases). Germline V gene data show CDR1 as SGHVS and CDR2 as FQNEAQ. V gave up 5 bases and J gave up 0 bases, with 16 bases separating them. This CDR3 comprises 16 residues. The CDR3 region has the DNA TGTGCCAGCAGCCTCCCCAGGGCAGCAGTGAACACTGAAGCTTTCTTT. Translating gives CASSLPRAAVNTEAFF.